The source of this T cell receptor beta chain is a study of blood T cell repertoires in COVID-19. TCRdb keeps only in-frame clones here, not all; method: immunoSEQ multiplex PCR. The table includes some 270,000 clones, around 92% detected once. CDR1 KGHDR and CDR2 SFDVKD come from the germline V gene. The CDR3 totals 14 residues. The germline V and J ends were trimmed by 0 bases and 6 bases, with 8 bases remaining between them. Sample: PBMCs or T cells enriched from blood (not recorded which). The TCR originated in a woman between 55 and 75 years old who had recovered from COVID-19. The chain employs TRBV24-1 and TRBJ2-1; possible D gene TRBD2, 6 bases. The CDR3 region has the DNA TGTGCCACCAGTGATTTGGCGGGGTTCAATGAGCAGTTCTTC. Its protein product is CATSDLAGFNEQFF.